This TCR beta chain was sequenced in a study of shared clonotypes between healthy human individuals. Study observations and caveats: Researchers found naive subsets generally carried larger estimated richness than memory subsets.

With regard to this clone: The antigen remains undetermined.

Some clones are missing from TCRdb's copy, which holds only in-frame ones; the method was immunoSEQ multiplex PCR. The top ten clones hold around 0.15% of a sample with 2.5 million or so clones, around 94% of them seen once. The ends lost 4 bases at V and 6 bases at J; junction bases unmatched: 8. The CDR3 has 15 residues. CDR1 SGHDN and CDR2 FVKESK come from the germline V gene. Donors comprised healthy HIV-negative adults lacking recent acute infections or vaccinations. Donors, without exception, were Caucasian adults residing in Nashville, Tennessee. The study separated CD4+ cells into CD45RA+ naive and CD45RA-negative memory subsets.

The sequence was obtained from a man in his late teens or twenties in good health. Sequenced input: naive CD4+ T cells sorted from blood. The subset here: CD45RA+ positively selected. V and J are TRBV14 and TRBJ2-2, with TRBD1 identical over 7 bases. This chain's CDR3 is CASSPLTGLAGELFF. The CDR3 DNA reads TGTGCCAGCAGCCCCTTGACAGGGCTTGCCGGGGAGCTGTTTTTT.